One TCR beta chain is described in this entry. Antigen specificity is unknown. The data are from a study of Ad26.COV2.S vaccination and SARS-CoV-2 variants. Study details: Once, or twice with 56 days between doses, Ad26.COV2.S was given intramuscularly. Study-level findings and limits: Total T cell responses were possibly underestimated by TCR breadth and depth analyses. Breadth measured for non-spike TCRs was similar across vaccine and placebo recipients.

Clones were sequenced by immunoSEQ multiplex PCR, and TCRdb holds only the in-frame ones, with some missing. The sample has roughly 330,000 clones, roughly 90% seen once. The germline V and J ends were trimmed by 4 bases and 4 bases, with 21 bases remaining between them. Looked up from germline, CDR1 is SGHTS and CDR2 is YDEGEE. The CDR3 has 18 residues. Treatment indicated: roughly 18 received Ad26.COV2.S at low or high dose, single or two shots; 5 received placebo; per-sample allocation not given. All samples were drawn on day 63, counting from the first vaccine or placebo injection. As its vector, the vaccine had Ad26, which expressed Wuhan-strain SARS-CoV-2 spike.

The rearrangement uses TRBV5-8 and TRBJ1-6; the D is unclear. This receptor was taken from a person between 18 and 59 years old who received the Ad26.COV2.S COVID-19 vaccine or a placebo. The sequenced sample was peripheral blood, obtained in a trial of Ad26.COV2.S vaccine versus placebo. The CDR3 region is CASSLGVFDLSYNSPLHF. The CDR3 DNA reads TGTGCCAGCAGCCTTGGGGTCTTTGACTTATCATATAATTCACCCCTCCACTTT.